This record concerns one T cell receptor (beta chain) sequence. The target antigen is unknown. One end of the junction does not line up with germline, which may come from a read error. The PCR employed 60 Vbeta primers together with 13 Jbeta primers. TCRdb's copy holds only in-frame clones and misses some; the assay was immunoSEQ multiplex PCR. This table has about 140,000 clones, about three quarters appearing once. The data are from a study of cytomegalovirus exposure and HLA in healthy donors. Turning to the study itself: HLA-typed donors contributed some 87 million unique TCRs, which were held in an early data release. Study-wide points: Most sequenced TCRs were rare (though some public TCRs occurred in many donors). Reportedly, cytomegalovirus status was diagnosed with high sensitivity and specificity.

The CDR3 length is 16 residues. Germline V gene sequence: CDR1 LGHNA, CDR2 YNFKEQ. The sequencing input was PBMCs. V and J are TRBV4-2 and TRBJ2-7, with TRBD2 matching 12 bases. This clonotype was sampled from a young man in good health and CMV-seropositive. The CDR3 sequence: CASSKDMTSGRSEQYF. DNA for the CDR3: TGTGCCAGCAGCAAAGACATGACTAGCGGGAGAAGCGAGCAGTACTTC.